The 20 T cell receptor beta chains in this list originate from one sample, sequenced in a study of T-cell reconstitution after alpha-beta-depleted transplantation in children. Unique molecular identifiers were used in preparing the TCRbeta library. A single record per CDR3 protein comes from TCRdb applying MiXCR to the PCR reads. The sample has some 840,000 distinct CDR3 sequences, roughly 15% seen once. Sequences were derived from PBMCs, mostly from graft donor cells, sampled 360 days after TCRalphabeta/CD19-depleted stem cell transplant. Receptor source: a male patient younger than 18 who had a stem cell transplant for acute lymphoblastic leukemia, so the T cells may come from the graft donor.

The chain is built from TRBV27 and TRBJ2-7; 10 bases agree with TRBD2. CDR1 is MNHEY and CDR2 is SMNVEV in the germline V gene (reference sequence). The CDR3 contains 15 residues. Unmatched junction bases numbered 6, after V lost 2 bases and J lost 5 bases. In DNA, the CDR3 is TGTGCCAGCAGTTTAAGGCTAGCGGGAGTTGACGAGCAGTACTTC. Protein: CASSLRLAGVDEQYF.

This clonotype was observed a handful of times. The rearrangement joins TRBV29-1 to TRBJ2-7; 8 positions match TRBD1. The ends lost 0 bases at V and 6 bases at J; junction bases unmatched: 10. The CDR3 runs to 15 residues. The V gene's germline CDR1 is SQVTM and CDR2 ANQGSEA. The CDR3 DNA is TGCAGCGTTGAAGATCCAAGGACAGGGACGCGCGAGCAGTACTTC. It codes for CSVEDPRTGTREQYF.

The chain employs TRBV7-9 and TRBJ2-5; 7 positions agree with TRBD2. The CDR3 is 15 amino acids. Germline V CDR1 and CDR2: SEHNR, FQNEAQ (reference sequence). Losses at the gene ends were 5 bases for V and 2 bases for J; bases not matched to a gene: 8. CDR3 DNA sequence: TGTGCCAGCAGCCATAGCGGGCGGCTACAAGAGACCCAGTACTTC. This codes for CASSHSGRLQETQYF.

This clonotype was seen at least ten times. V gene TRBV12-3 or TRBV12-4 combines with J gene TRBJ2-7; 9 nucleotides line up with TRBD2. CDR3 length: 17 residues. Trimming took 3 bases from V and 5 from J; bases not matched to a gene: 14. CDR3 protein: CASSLALFSGRIDEQYF. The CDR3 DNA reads TGTGCCAGCAGTTTGGCACTCTTTAGCGGGAGAATCGACGAGCAGTACTTC.

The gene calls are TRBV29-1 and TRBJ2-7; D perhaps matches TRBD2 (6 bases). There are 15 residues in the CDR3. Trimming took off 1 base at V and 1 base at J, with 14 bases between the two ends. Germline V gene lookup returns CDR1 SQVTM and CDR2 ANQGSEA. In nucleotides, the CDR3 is TGCAGCGTTGAAGGATGGGGGGTTTTGTCCTACGAGCAGTACTTC. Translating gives CSVEGWGVLSYEQYF.

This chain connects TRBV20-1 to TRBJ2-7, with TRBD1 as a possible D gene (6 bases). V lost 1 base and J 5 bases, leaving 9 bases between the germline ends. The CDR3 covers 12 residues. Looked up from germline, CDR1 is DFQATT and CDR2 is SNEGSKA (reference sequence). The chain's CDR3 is CSARGGPDEQYF. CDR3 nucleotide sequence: TGCAGTGCTAGAGGGGGGCCTGACGAGCAGTACTTC.

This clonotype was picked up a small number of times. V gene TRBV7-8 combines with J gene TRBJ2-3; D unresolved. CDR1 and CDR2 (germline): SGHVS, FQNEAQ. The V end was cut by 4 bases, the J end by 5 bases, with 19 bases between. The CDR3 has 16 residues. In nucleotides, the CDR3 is TGTGCCAGCAGCTCCTACACTATGACGATTATAGATACGCAGTATTTT. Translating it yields CASSSYTMTIIDTQYF.

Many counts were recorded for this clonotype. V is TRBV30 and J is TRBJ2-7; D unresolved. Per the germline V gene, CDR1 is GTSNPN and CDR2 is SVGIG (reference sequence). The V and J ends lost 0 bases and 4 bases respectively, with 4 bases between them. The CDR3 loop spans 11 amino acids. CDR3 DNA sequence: TGTGCCTGGAGTGTAGGTTACGAGCAGTACTTC. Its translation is CAWSVGYEQYF. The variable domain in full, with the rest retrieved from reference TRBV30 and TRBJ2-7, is SQTIHQWPATLVQPVGSPLSLECTVEGTSNPNLYWYRQAAGRGLQLLFYSVGIGQISSEVPQNLSASRPQDRQFILSSKKLLLSDSGFYLCAWSVGYEQYFGPGTRLTVT.

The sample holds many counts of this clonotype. The CDR3 reads CASSLATGSAEAFF. CDR3 sequence (DNA): TGTGCCAGCAGCTTAGCAACAGGGTCGGCGGAAGCTTTCTTT. J is TRBJ1-1 and V is TRBV7-2; weak D call: TRBD1 (6 bases). Germline V gene lookup returns CDR1 SGHTA and CDR2 FQGNSA. The CDR3 totals 14 residues. Trimming stripped 0 bases from V and 8 bases from J, with 13 bases between.

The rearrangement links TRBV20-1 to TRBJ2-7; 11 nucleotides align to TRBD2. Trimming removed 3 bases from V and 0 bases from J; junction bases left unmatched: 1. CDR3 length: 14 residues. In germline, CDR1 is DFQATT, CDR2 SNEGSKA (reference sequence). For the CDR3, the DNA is TGCAGTGCTAGGACTAGCGGGGACTCCTACGAGCAGTACTTC. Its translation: CSARTSGDSYEQYF.

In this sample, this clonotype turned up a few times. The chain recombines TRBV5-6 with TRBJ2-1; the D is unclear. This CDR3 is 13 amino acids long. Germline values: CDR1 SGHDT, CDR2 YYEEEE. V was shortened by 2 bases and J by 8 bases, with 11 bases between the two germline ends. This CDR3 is CASSFRPDDEQFF. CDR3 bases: TGTGCCAGCAGCTTCCGACCGGACGATGAGCAGTTCTTC.

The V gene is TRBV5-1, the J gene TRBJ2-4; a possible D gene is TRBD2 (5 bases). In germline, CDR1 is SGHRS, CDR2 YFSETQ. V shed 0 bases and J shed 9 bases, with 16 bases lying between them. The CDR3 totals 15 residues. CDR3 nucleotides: TGCGCCAGCAGCTTGGCCGTGGGAGTTGGAGGCATTCAGTACTTC. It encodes CASSLAVGVGGIQYF.

CDR3: CASRSPPSGTDEQFF. CDR3 nucleotide sequence: TGTGCCAGCCGCTCCCCCCCTAGCGGGACCGATGAGCAGTTCTTC. The chain recombines TRBV7-9 with TRBJ2-1, with TRBD2 matching 9 bases. The CDR3 length is 15 residues. The germline V gene has CDR1 SEHNR and CDR2 FQNEAQ (reference sequence). The trim removed 8 bases at V and 8 bases at J, leaving 13 bases unmatched.

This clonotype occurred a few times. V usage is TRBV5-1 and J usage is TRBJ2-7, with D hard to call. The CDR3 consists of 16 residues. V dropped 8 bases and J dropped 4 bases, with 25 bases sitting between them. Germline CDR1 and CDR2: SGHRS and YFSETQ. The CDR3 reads CASKDELRPNRYEQYF. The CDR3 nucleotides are TGCGCCAGTAAAGACGAGCTTCGACCGAATCGATACGAGCAGTACTTC. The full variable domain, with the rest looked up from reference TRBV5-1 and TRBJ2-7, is KAGVTQTPRYLIKTRGQQVTLSCSPISGHRSVSWYQQTPGQGLQFLFEYFSETQRNKGNFPGRFSGRQFSNSRSEMNVSTLELGDSALYLCASKDELRPNRYEQYFGPGTRLTVT.

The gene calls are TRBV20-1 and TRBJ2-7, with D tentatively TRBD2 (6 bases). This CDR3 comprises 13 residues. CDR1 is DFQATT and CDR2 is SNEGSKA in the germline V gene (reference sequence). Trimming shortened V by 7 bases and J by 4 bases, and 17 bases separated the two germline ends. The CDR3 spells CSGWRGLGYEQYF. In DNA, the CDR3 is TGCAGTGGGTGGCGGGGCTTGGGATACGAGCAGTACTTC.

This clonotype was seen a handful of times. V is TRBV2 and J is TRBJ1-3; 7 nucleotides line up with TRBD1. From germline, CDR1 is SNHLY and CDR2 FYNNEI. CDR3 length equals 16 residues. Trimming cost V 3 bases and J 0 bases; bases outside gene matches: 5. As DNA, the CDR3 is TGTGCCAGCAGTGAGCCCGACAGGGACTCTGGAAACACCATATATTTT. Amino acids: CASSEPDRDSGNTIYF.

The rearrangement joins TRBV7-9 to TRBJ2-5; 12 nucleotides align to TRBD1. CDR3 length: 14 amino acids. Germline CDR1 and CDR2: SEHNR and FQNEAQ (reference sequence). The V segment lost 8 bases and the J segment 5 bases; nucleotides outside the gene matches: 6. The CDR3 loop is CASQGTGGFETQYF. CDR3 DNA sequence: TGTGCCAGCCAAGGGACAGGGGGCTTCGAGACCCAGTACTTC.

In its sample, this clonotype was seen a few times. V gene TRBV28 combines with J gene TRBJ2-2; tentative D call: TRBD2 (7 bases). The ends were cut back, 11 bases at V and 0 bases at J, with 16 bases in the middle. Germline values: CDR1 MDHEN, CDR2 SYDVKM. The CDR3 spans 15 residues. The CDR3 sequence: CALGGGQSNTGELFF. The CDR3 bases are TGTGCCCTAGGGGGGGGCCAGTCGAACACCGGGGAGCTGTTTTTT.

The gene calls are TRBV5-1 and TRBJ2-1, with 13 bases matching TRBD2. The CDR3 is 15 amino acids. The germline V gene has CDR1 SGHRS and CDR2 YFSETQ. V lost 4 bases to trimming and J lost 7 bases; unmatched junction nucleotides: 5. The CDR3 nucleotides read TGCGCCAGCAGCGGGACACTAGCGGGAGGGAATGAGCAGTTCTTC. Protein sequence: CASSGTLAGGNEQFF.

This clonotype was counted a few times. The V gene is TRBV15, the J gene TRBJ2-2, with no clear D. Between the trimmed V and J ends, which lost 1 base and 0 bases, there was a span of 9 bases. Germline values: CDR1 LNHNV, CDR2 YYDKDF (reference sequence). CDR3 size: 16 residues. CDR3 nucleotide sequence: TGTGCCACCAGCAGAGTGGCCTCGGCGAACACCGGGGAGCTGTTTTTT. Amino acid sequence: CATSRVASANTGELFF. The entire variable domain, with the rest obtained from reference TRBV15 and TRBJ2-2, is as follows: DAMVIQNPRYQVTQFGKPVTLSCSQTLNHNVMYWYQQKSSQAPKLLFHYYDKDFNNEADTPDNFQSRRPNTSFCFLDIRSPGLGDTAMYLCATSRVASANTGELFFGEGSRLTVL.